This T cell receptor (beta chain) stems from a study of cytomegalovirus exposure and HLA in healthy donors. General study points: The study found most TCR sequences rare, yet found some public TCRs in many donors. Researchers counted 164 TCR beta chains as cytomegalovirus-associated. Under in vitro conditions, a few CMV-associated chains were confirmed as specific for CMV antigens.

Looked up from germline, CDR1 is MNHNS and CDR2 is SASEGT. This CDR3 has 16 residues. With 2 bases removed from V and 4 bases from J, the gap between germline ends came to 12 bases. Repertoires were generated with immunoSEQ multiplex PCR, while TCRdb's copy carries only in-frame clones and drops some. The sample has some 340,000 clones, 75% to 90% seen once; the top ten hold approximately 1.1%. Regarding this clone: No antigen is known for it.

This sequence joins TRBV6-1 and TRBJ2-6; the D gene is possibly TRBD1 (7 bases). The specimen sequenced was PBMCs. The receptor was derived from a woman younger than 45 in good health and CMV-seropositive. CDR3 coding DNA: TGTGCCAGCAGTGAATCGGAGGGGGCCGGGGCCAACGTCCTGACTTTC. Protein: CASSESEGAGANVLTF.